A single sample is the source of the 25 T cell receptor beta chains below, sequenced in a study of blood T cell repertoires in COVID-19. Data came from immunoSEQ multiplex PCR; TCRdb stores just in-frame clones and leaves some out. Among just over 150,000 clones listed, roughly 88% were seen once. The sequenced material came from PBMCs or T cells enriched from blood (not recorded which). Receptor source: a woman between 45 and 65 years old who had recovered from COVID-19.

This chain links TRBV5-4 with TRBJ1-4; D is possibly TRBD1 (5 bases). Germline V gives CDR1 SGHNT, CDR2 YYREEE (reference sequence). The CDR3 is 15 residues long. The V end lost 0 bases, the J end lost 5 bases, and 11 bases lay between the germline ends. DNA of the CDR3: TGTGCCAGCAGCTTGGAGCGGGGGATGAATGAAAAACTGTTTTTT. Its protein product is CASSLERGMNEKLFF.

The rearrangement links TRBV25-1 to TRBJ1-1; D may be TRBD1 (6 bases). V gave up 4 bases and J gave up 2 bases, with 17 bases separating them. This CDR3 region has 16 residues. Germline V gives CDR1 MGHDK, CDR2 SYGVNS. CDR3 protein: CASSGPGTFFNTEAFF. CDR3 sequence (DNA): TGTGCCAGCAGTGGTCCCGGGACATTTTTTAACACTGAAGCTTTCTTT.

This chain links TRBV9 with TRBJ2-1, with D tentatively TRBD1 (6 bases). This CDR3 region has 16 residues. The germline V and J ends were trimmed by 0 bases and 2 bases, with 12 bases remaining between them. Germline V gives CDR1 SGDLS, CDR2 YYNGEE. In DNA form, the CDR3 reads TGTGCCAGCAGCGTAGCAGGGGCAGGGCCCTACAATGAGCAGTTCTTC. Amino acids: CASSVAGAGPYNEQFF.

V gene TRBV7-9 combines with J gene TRBJ1-2; TRBD1 matches at 8 bases. This CDR3 comprises 14 residues. V lost 3 bases to trimming and J lost 7 bases; unmatched junction nucleotides: 7. CDR1 is SEHNR and CDR2 is FQNEAQ in the germline V gene (reference sequence). CDR3 DNA: TGTGCCAGCAGCTTGGAGCCCGACAGGGGTGGCTACACCTTC. As protein: CASSLEPDRGGYTF.

Of note for this clone: Within the sample, other DNA sequences also encode this same CDR3. The rearrangement links TRBV18 to TRBJ2-5; D is undetermined. There are 12 residues in the CDR3. The germline V gene has CDR1 KGHSH and CDR2 LQKENI. Trimming pared 3 bases from V and 5 bases from J, leaving 7 bases between. The CDR3: CASSPPRETQYF. The CDR3 DNA is TGTGCCAGCTCACCTCCCCGGGAGACCCAGTACTTC.

Points on this clone: The sample contains more than one DNA sequence encoding this CDR3. CDR3 in DNA: TGTGCCAGCTCACCACCGACAGGGTTCCAAGAGACCCAGTACTTC. It specifies CASSPPTGFQETQYF. The chain employs TRBV18 and TRBJ2-5, with 7 bases identical to TRBD1. The V gene end was trimmed by 0 bases and the J gene end by 1 base; junction bases not matched to a gene: 2. This CDR3 is built from 15 residues. Per germline, CDR1 KGHSH and CDR2 LQKENI.

A few counts support this clone. The rearrangement joins TRBV4-3 to TRBJ1-2, with 10 bases aligning to TRBD1. This CDR3 contains 16 residues. Looked up from germline, CDR1 is LGHNA and CDR2 is YSLEER. The J segment lost 6 bases and the V segment lost 2 bases, leaving 9 bases of the junction unmatched. CDR3 DNA: TGCGCCAGCAGCCAAACCAAGCGCGGACAGGGGGATGGCTACACCTTC. It translates to CASSQTKRGQGDGYTF.

The chain is built from TRBV7-6 and TRBJ1-1; 11 bases agree with TRBD1. The germline CDR1 and CDR2 sequences are SGHVS and FNYEAQ. CDR3 length equals 15 residues. After removal of 5 bases from V and 8 bases from J, the junction contained 10 bases not matched to a gene. This CDR3 reads CASSPRGQGVGEAFF. CDR3 coding DNA: TGTGCCAGCAGCCCCCGGGGACAGGGGGTGGGGGAAGCTTTCTTT.

V usage is TRBV19 and J usage is TRBJ1-2; 11 bases align to TRBD1. Unmatched junction bases numbered 4, after V lost 8 bases and J lost 8 bases. The germline CDR1 and CDR2 sequences are LNHDA and SQIVND (reference sequence). This CDR3 spans 12 amino acids. Written as DNA, the CDR3 is TGTGCCAGTTCGGACAGGGGGCGAGGCTACACCTTC. Protein: CASSDRGRGYTF.

This chain uses TRBV5-1 with TRBJ2-5, with 8 bases fitting TRBD2. The CDR3 covers 15 residues. Per germline, CDR1 SGHRS and CDR2 YFSETQ. J lost 2 bases, V lost 0 bases, and 3 bases had no gene match. CDR3 sequence: CASSLGGGGQETQYF. CDR3 bases: TGCGCCAGCAGCTTGGGAGGCGGGGGGCAAGAGACCCAGTACTTC. The full variable domain, its missing parts supplied by reference TRBV5-1 and TRBJ2-5, is KAGVTQTPRYLIKTRGQQVTLSCSPISGHRSVSWYQQTPGQGLQFLFEYFSETQRNKGNFPGRFSGRQFSNSRSEMNVSTLELGDSALYLCASSLGGGGQETQYFGPGTRLLVL.

The chain joins TRBV3-1 (or the pseudogene TRBV3-2) to TRBJ1-1; weak D call: TRBD1 (5 bases). Germline CDR1 and CDR2: LGHDT and YNNKEL (reference sequence). The germline V and J ends were trimmed by 0 bases and 0 bases, with 5 bases remaining between them. The CDR3 has 14 residues. The CDR3 DNA is TGTGCCAGCAGCCAAGACAGGGTGAACACTGAAGCTTTCTTT. Protein product: CASSQDRVNTEAFF.

This clone was found many times. The chain combines TRBV6-5 with TRBJ2-1; TRBD2 is a possible D gene (7 bases). CDR1 is MNHEY, CDR2 SVGAGI, per germline. The CDR3 extends over 15 amino acids. Between the trimmed V and J ends, which lost 7 bases and 4 bases, there was a span of 17 bases. CDR3 protein: CASTNSGGGYNEQFF. The CDR3 nucleotides read TGTGCCAGCACCAACTCGGGGGGCGGGTACAATGAGCAGTTCTTC.

The chain carries TRBV5-6 and TRBJ2-5; D might be TRBD1 (7 bases). V gave up 4 bases and J gave up 4 bases, with 29 bases separating them. The CDR3 covers 19 residues. Germline V gives CDR1 SGHDT, CDR2 YYEEEE. The CDR3 protein is CASSTHPFPGGTNLETQYF. As DNA, the CDR3 is TGTGCCAGCAGCACTCATCCCTTTCCAGGGGGGACGAATTTAGAGACCCAGTACTTC.

The J gene is TRBJ1-1, the V gene TRBV27; the D gene is possibly TRBD1 (5 bases). Germline values: CDR1 MNHEY, CDR2 SMNVEV (reference sequence). Deletions cut 5 bases from V and 4 bases from J, with 11 bases between. This CDR3 is built from 13 residues. The CDR3 protein is CASSIRTGTEAFF. CDR3 coding DNA: TGTGCCAGCAGTATAAGAACAGGCACTGAAGCTTTCTTT.

V and J are TRBV7-2 and TRBJ1-2; tentatively, D is TRBD1 (6 bases). Germline values: CDR1 SGHTA, CDR2 FQGNSA. This CDR3 comprises 16 residues. V lost 6 bases and J lost 4, with 21 bases in between. The CDR3 DNA follows: TGTGCCAGCAGTTCCTCTTCACCGGGACAACGCTATGGCTACACCTTC. Translation gives CASSSSSPGQRYGYTF.

The chain combines TRBV6-1 with TRBJ1-1; 7 nucleotides line up with TRBD1. Germline values: CDR1 MNHNS, CDR2 SASEGT. J was trimmed by 4 bases and V by 1 base; bases with no gene match: 6. The CDR3 covers 15 residues. As DNA, the CDR3 is TGTGCCAGCAGTGAAGTTACAGGGGTCATCACTGAAGCTTTCTTT. Its protein product is CASSEVTGVITEAFF.

The chain uses TRBV11-3 and TRBJ2-7; TRBD1 might be the D (5 bases). The CDR3 spans 13 residues. Germline V gene lookup returns CDR1 SGHNT and CDR2 YENEEA. V was cut by 5 bases and J by 4 bases, with 12 bases left in between. The DNA for the CDR3 is TGTGCCAGCAGCCATCGCCAGGGTTACGAGCAGTACTTC. Translating it yields CASSHRQGYEQYF.

The V and J genes are TRBV2 and TRBJ1-2, with 10 bases identical to TRBD1. The germline V gene has CDR1 SNHLY and CDR2 FYNNEI. The junction had 9 bases not matched to a gene; V was cut back by 11 bases and J by 0 bases. CDR3 length equals 15 residues. This CDR3 is CAWDRGDGANYGYTF. The CDR3 coding sequence is TGTGCCTGGGACAGGGGAGACGGAGCTAACTATGGCTACACCTTC.

The chain couples TRBV19 to TRBJ1-5, with 8 bases matching TRBD1. The trim removed 5 bases at V and 0 bases at J, leaving 6 bases unmatched. From germline, CDR1 is LNHDA and CDR2 SQIVND (reference sequence). This CDR3 spans 16 amino acids. CDR3 residues: CASSLRTGYSNQPQHF. The CDR3, as DNA: TGTGCCAGTAGTTTGCGGACAGGGTATAGCAATCAGCCCCAGCATTTT.

The V call is TRBV7-9, the J call TRBJ1-2; D uncertain. The length of the CDR3 is 14 residues. Trimming pared 5 bases from V and 0 bases from J, leaving 10 bases between. Germline V CDR1 and CDR2: SEHNR, FQNEAQ (reference sequence). The chain's CDR3 is CASSPQTSNYGYTF. The CDR3, as DNA: TGTGCCAGCAGCCCACAGACCTCTAACTATGGCTACACCTTC.

V gene TRBV19 combines with J gene TRBJ1-2, with 12 bases matching TRBD1. The trim removed 5 bases at V and 3 bases at J, leaving 7 bases unmatched. Germline CDR1 LNHDA, CDR2 SQIVND (reference sequence). The CDR3 consists of 16 residues. The DNA for the CDR3 is TGTGCCAGTAGTCCAGGGGACAGGGGGCACCACTATGGCTACACCTTC. Translation: CASSPGDRGHHYGYTF.

The V call is TRBV6-5, the J call TRBJ2-1, with a weak D call TRBD1 (6 bases). Germline assignment: CDR1 MNHEY and CDR2 SVGAGI. This CDR3 has 14 amino acids. V lost 6 bases to trimming and J lost 5 bases, with 14 bases between them. CDR3 sequence (DNA): TGTGCCAGCAGGGGGGCGTCCCTCAACAATGAGCAGTTCTTC. Its protein is CASRGASLNNEQFF.

The chain is built from TRBV12-3 or TRBV12-4 and TRBJ2-5, with D maybe TRBD2 (6 bases). V dropped 6 bases and J dropped 3 bases, with 11 bases sitting between them. The CDR3 totals 13 residues. CDR3 region: CASRGTVKETQYF. In nucleotides, the CDR3 is TGTGCCAGCAGAGGGACTGTTAAAGAGACCCAGTACTTC.

This clone turned up a few times. The rearrangement links TRBV7-2 to TRBJ2-3; tentatively, D is TRBD2 (6 bases). This CDR3 is built from 15 residues. Deletions cut 4 bases from V and 8 bases from J, with 19 bases between. Germline-derived CDR1 and CDR2 are SGHTA and FQGNSA. The DNA for the CDR3 is TGTGCCAGCAGCTCGATACAAGGAGGGTGGGGTACGCAGTATTTT. Encoded protein: CASSSIQGGWGTQYF.

This clone is a singleton in its sample. CDR3 sequence: CASSQLGIGAGELFF. As DNA, the CDR3 is TGCGCCAGCAGCCAGCTGGGGATCGGGGCCGGGGAGCTGTTTTTT. The chain has TRBV4-3 and TRBJ2-2, with D possibly being TRBD2 (5 bases). The CDR3 covers 15 residues. Germline V gene lookup returns CDR1 LGHNA and CDR2 YSLEER. The V and J ends lost 3 bases and 6 bases respectively, with 14 bases between them.